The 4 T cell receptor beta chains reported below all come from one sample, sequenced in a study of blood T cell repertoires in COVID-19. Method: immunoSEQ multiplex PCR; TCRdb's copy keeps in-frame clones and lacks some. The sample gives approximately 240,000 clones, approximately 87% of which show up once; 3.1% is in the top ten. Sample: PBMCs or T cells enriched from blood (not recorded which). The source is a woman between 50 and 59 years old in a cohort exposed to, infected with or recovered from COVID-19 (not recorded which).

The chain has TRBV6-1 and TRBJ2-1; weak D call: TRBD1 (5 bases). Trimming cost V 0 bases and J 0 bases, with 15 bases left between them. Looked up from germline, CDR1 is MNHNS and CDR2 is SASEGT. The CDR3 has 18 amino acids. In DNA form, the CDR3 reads TGTGCCAGCAGTGAAGCCCAATCAGGGTACAGCTCCTACAATGAGCAGTTCTTC. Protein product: CASSEAQSGYSSYNEQFF.

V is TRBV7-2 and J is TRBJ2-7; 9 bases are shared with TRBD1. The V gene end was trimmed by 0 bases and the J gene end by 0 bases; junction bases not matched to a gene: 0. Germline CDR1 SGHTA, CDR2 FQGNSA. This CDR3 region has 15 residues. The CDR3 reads CASSLAGQGSYEQYF. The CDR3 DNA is TGTGCCAGCAGCTTAGCGGGACAGGGCTCCTACGAGCAGTACTTC.

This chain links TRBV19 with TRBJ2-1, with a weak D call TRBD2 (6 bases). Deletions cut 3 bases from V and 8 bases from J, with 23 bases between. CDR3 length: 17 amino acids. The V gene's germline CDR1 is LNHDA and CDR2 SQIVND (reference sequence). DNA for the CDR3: TGTGCCAGTAGTATTAGGGGTTTCGGTACCTGGGGGGATGAGCAGTTCTTC. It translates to CASSIRGFGTWGDEQFF.

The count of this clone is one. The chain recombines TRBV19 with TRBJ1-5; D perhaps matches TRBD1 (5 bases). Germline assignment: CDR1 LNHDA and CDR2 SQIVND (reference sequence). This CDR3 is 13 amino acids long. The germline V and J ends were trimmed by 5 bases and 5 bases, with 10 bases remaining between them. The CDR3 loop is CASSGARDQPQHF. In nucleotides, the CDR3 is TGTGCCAGTAGTGGTGCCAGGGATCAGCCCCAGCATTTT.